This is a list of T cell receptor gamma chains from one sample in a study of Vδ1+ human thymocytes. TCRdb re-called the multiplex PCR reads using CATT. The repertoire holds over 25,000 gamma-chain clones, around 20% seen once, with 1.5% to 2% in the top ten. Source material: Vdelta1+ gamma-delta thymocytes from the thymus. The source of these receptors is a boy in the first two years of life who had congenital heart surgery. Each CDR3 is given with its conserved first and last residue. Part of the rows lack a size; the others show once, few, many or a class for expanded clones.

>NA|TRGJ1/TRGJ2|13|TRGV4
TGTGCCACCTGGGATGGGCAATATTATAAGAAACTCTTT
CATWDGQYYKKLF
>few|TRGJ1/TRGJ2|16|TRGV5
TGTGCCACCTGGGACAGGCCCCCCCCCTTAGATTATAAGAAACTCTTT
CATWDRPPPLDYKKLF
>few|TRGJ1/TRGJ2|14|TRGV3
TGTGCCACCTGGGACCGCCGACCTTATTATAAGAAACTCTTT
CATWDRRPYYKKLF
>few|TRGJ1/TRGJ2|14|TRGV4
TGTGCCACCTGGGATGGGCACGAGTATTATAAGAAACTCTTT
CATWDGHEYYKKLF
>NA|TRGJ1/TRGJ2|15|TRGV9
TGTGCCTTGTGGGAGGTGTGGCCGCATTTTCATAAGAAACTCTTT
CALWEVWPHFHKKLF
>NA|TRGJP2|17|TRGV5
TGTGCCACCTGGGACAGGCCGAGGAATAGTAGTGATTGGATCAAGACGTTT
CATWDRPRNSSDWIKTF
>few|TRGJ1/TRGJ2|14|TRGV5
TGTGCCACCTGGGCAACGGCGCGGGATTATAAGAAACTCTTT
CATWATARDYKKLF
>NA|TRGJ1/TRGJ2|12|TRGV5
TGTGCCACCTGGGACGGAAACTCTAAGAAACTCTTT
CATWDGNSKKLF
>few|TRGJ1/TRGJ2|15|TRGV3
TGTGCCACCTGGGACAGGCCTCCTTTTTATTATAAGAAACTCTTT
CATWDRPPFYYKKLF
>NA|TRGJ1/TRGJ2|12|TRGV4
TGTGCCACCTGGGACCTATTTCTTAAGAAACTCTTT
CATWDLFLKKLF
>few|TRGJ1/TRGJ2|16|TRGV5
TGTGCCACCTGGGACAAGCGAAATAAAAGTTATTATAAGAAACTCTTT
CATWDKRNKSYYKKLF
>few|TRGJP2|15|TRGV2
TGTGCCACCTGGGACGGGGGGAAGAGTGATTGGATCAAGACGTTT
CATWDGGKSDWIKTF
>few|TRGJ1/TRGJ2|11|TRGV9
TGTGCCTTGTGGGAGAGCTATAAGAAACTCTTT
CALWESYKKLF
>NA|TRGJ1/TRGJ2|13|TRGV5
TGTGCCACCTGGGACCTTCAGGATTATAAGAAACTCTTT
CATWDLQDYKKLF
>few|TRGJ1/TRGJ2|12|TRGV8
TGTGCCACCTGGGATAGGCCGGGGAAGAAACTCTTT
CATWDRPGKKLF
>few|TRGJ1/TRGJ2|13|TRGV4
TGTGCCACCTGGGGTTTAGGGTATTATAAGAAACTCTTT
CATWGLGYYKKLF
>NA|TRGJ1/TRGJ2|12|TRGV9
TGTGCCTTGTGGGGTGATTATTATAAGAAACTCTTT
CALWGDYYKKLF
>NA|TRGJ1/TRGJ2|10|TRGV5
TGTGCCACCGTATGTTATAAGAAACTTTTT
CATVCYKKLF
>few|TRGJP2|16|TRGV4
TGTGCCACCTGGGATGGGCAGGGCCGTAGTGATTGGATCAAGACGTTT
CATWDGQGRSDWIKTF
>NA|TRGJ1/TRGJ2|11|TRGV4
TGTGCCACCTGGGATAGGAACAAAGGGCTCTTT
CATWDRNKGLF
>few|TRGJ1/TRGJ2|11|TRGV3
TGTGCCACCTGGGACAGCGAGAAGAAACTCTTT
CATWDSEKKLF
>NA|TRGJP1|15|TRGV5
TGTGCCACCTGGGACAGGCTCCGCACTGGTTGGTTCAAGATATTT
CATWDRLRTGWFKIF
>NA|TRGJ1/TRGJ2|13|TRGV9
TGTGCCTTGTGGGAGAAGGTAGGATATAAGAAACTCTTT
CALWEKVGYKKLF
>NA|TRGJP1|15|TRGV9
TGTGCCTTGTGGGAGACCCACTACACTGGTTGGTTCAAGATATTT
CALWETHYTGWFKIF
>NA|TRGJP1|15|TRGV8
TGTGCCACCTGGGATAAGGGGGGCACTGGTTGGTTCAAGATATTT
CATWDKGGTGWFKIF